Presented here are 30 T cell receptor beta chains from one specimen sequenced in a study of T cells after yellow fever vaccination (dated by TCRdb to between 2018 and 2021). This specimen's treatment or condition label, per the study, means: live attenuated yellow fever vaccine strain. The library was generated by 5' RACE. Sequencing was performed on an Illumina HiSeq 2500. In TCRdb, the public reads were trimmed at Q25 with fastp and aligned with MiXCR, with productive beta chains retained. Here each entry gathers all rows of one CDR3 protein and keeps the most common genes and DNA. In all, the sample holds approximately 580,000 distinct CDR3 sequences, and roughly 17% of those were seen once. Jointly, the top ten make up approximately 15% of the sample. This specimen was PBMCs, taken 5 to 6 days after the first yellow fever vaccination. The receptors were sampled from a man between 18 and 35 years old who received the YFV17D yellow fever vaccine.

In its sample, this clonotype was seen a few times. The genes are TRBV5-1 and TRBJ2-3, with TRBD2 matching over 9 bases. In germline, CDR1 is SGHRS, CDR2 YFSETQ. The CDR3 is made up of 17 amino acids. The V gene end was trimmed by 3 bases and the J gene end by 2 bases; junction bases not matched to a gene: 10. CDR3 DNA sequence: TGCGCCAGCAGCTCAGGAGCTAGCGGGGCTACCACAGATACGCAGTATTTT. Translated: CASSSGASGATTDTQYF. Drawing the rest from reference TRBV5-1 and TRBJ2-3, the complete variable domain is KAGVTQTPRYLIKTRGQQVTLSCSPISGHRSVSWYQQTPGQGLQFLFEYFSETQRNKGNFPGRFSGRQFSNSRSEMNVSTLELGDSALYLCASSSGASGATTDTQYFGPGTRLTVL.

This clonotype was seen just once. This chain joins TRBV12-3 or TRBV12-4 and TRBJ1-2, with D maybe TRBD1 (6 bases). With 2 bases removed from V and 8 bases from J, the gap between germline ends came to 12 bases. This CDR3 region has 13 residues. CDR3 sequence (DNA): TGTGCCAGCAGTTTAAACAGGGTGGAGGGCTACACCTTC. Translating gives CASSLNRVEGYTF.

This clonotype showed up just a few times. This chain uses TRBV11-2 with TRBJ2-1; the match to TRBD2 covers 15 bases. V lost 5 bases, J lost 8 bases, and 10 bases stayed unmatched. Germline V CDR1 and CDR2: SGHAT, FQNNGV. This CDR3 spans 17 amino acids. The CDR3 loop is CASSDWTSGGAKDEQFF. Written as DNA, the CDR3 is TGTGCCAGCAGCGACTGGACTAGCGGGGGGGCAAAAGATGAGCAGTTCTTC.

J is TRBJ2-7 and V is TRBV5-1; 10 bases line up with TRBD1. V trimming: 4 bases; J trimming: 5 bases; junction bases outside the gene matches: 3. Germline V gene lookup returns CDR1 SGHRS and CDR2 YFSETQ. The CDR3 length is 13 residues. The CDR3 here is CASSADRGDEQYF. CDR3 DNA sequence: TGCGCCAGCAGCGCGGACAGGGGGGACGAGCAGTACTTC.

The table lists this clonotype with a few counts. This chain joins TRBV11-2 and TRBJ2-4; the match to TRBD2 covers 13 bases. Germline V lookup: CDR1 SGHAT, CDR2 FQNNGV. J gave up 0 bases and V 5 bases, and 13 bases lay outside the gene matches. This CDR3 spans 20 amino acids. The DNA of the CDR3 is TGTGCCAGCAGCCTGAATCCAGGGACTAGCGGGGATATAGCCAAAAACATTCAGTACTTC. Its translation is CASSLNPGTSGDIAKNIQYF. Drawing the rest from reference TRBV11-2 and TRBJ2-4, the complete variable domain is EAGVAQSPRYKIIEKRQSVAFWCNPISGHATLYWYQQILGQGPKLLIQFQNNGVVDDSQLPKDRFSAERLKGVDSTLKIQPAKLEDSAVYLCASSLNPGTSGDIAKNIQYFGAGTRLSVL.

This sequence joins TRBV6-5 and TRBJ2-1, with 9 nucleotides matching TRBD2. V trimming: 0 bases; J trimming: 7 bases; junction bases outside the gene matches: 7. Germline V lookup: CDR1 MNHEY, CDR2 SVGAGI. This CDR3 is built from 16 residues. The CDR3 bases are TGTGCCAGCAGTTACTCGTGGCGGGGGGGAGGGAATGAGCAGTTCTTC. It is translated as CASSYSWRGGGNEQFF.

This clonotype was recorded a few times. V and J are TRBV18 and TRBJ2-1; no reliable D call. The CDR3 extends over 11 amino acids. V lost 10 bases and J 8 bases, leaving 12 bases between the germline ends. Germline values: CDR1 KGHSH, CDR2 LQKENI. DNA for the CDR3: TGTGCCACCAAGAGCGAATATGAGCAGTTCTTC. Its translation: CATKSEYEQFF.

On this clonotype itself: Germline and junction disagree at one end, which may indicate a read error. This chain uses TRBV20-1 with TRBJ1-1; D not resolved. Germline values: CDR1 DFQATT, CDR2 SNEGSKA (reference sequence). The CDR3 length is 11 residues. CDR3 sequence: CSARVTHQPLF. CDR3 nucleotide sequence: TGCAGTGCTAGAGTAACACACCAGCCCCTCTTT.

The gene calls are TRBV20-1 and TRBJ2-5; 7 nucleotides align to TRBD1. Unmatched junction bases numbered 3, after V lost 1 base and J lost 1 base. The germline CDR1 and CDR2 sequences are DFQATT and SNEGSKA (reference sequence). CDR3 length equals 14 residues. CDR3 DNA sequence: TGCAGTGCTAGAGGTGGGACAGCCCAAGAGACCCAGTACTTC. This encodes CSARGGTAQETQYF.

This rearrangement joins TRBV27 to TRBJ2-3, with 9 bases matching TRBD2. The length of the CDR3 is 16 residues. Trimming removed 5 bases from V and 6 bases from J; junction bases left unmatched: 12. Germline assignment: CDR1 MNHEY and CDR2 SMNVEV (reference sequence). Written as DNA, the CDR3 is TGTGCCAGCAGTCCCCCCTCGCGGGGGGGGGCGGATACGCAGTATTTT. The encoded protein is CASSPPSRGGADTQYF.

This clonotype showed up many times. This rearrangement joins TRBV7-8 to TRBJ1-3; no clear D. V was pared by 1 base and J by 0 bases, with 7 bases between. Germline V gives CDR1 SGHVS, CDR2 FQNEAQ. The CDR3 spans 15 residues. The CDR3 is CASSLEGHSGNTIYF. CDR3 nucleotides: TGTGCCAGCAGCTTAGAGGGTCACTCTGGAAACACCATATATTTT.

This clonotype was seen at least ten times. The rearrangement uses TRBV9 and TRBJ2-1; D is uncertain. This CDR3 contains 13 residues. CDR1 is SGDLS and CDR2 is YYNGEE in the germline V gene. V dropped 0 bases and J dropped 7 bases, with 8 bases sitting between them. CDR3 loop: CASSVGAGNEQFF. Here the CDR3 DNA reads TGTGCCAGCAGCGTAGGGGCTGGGAATGAGCAGTTCTTC.

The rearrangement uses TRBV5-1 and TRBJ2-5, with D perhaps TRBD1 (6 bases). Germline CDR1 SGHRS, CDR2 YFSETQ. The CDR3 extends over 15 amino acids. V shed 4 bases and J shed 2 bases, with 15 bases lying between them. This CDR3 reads CASSAQPGQQETQYF. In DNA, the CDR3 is TGCGCCAGCAGCGCCCAACCAGGACAGCAAGAGACCCAGTACTTC.

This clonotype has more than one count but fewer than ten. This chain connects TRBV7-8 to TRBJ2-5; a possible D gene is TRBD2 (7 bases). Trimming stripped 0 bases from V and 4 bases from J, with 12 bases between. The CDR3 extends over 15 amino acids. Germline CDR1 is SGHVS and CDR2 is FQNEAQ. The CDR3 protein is CASSLAAGARETQYF. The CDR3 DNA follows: TGTGCCAGCAGCTTAGCCGCGGGGGCCCGAGAGACCCAGTACTTC. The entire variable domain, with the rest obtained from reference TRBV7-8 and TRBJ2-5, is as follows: GAGVSQSPRYKVAKRGQDVALRCDPISGHVSLFWYQQALGQGPEFLTYFQNEAQLDKSGLPSDRFFAERPEGSVSTLKIQRTQQEDSAVYLCASSLAAGARETQYFGPGTRLLVL.

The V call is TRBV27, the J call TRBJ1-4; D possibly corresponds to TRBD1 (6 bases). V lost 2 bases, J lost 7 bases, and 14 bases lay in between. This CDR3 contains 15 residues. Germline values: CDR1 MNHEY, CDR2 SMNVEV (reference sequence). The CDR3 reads CASSLEYREREKLFF. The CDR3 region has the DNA TGTGCCAGCAGTTTAGAGTACAGGGAGCGTGAAAAACTGTTTTTT.

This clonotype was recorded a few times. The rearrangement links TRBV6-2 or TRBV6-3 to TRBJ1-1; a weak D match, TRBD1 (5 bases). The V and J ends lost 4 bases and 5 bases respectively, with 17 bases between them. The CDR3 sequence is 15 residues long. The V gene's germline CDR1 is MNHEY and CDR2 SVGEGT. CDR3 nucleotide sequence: TGTGCCAGCAGTTCCAGGGTTCTCGGGGGGACTGAAGCTTTCTTT. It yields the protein CASSSRVLGGTEAFF.

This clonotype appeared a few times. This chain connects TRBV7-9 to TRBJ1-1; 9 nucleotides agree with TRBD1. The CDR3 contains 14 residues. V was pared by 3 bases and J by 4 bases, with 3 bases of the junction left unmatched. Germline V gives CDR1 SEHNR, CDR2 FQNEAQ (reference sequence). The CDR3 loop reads CASSFWTGVTEAFF. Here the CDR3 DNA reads TGTGCCAGCAGCTTTTGGACAGGGGTCACTGAAGCTTTCTTT.

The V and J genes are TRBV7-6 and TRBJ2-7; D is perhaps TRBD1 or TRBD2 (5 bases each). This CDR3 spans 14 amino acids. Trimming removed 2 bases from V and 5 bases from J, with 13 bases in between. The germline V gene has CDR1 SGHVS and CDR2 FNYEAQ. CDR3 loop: CASSLLGDGDEQYF. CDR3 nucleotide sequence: TGTGCCAGCAGCTTACTCGGGGACGGGGACGAGCAGTACTTC.

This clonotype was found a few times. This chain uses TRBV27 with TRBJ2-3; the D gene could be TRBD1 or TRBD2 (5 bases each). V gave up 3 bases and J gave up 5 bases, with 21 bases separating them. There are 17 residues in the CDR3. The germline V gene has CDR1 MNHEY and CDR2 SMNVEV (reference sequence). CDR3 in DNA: TGTGCCAGCAGTTTCGAAGAAATCCGGGGACGATTAGATACGCAGTATTTT. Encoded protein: CASSFEEIRGRLDTQYF.

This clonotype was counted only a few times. The CDR3 is CASSQVSAGARSEQFF. The CDR3 nucleotides read TGTGCCAGCAGCCAAGTATCCGCGGGGGCAAGGAGTGAGCAGTTCTTC. The gene calls are TRBV4-2 and TRBJ2-1; possible D gene TRBD2, 7 bases. Trimming left V 1 base short and J 9 bases short, with 19 bases between. CDR1 and CDR2 (germline): LGHNA, YNFKEQ. The CDR3 length is 16 residues.

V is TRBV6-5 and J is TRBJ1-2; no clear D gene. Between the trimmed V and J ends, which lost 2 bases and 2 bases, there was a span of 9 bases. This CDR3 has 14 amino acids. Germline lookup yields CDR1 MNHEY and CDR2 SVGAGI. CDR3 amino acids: CASSYGGRNYGYTF. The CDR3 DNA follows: TGTGCCAGCAGTTACGGAGGGAGGAACTATGGCTACACCTTC.

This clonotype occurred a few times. CDR3 sequence: CASSLDPTGTESYNEQFF. The CDR3 nucleotides are TGCGCCAGCAGCTTGGATCCGACAGGGACGGAATCCTACAATGAGCAGTTCTTC. The chain employs TRBV5-1 and TRBJ2-1; 7 bases align to TRBD1. V shed 0 bases and J 1 base; nucleotides not matched to a gene: 10. Germline V lookup: CDR1 SGHRS, CDR2 YFSETQ. The CDR3 has 18 residues.

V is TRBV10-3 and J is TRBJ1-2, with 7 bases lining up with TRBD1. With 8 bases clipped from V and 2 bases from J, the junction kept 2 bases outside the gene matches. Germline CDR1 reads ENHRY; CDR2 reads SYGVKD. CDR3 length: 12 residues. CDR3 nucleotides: TGTGCCATCGGCAGGGGGAACTATGGCTACACCTTC. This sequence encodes CAIGRGNYGYTF.

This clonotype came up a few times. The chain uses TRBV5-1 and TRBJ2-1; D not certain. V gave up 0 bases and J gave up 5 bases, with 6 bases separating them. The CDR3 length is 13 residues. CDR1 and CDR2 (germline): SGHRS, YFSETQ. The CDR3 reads CASSLVFNNEQFF. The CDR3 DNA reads TGCGCCAGCAGCTTGGTGTTCAACAATGAGCAGTTCTTC.

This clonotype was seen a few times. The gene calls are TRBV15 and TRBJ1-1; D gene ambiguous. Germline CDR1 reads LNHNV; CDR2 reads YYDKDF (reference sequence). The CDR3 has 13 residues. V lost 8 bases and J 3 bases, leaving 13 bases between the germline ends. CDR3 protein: CATWQAGDTEAFF. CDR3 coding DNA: TGTGCCACCTGGCAGGCGGGTGACACTGAAGCTTTCTTT.

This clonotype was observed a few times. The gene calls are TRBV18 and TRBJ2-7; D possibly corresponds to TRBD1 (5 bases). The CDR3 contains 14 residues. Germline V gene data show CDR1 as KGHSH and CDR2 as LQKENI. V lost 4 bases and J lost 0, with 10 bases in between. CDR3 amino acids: CASSLDRFSYEQYF. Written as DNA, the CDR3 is TGTGCCAGCTCACTTGACAGATTCTCCTACGAGCAGTACTTC.

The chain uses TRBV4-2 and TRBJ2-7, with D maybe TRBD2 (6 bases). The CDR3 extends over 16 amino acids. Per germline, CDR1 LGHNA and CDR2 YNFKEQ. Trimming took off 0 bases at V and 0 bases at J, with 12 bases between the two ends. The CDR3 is CASSQEGGYSSYEQYF. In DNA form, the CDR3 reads TGTGCCAGCAGCCAAGAGGGGGGTTATAGCTCCTACGAGCAGTACTTC.

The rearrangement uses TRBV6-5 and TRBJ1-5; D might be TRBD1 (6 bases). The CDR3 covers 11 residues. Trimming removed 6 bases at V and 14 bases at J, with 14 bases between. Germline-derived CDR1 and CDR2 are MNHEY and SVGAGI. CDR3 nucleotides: TGTGCCAGCAGGCACCTGGGGGCTGAGCATTTT. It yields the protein CASRHLGAEHF.

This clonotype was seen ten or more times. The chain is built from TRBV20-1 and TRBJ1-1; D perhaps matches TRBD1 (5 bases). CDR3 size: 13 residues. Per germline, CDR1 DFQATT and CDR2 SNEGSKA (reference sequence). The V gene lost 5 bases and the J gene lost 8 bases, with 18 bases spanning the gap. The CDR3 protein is CSAPRAGAAEAFF. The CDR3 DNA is TGCAGTGCTCCAAGGGCCGGGGCTGCGGAAGCTTTCTTT.

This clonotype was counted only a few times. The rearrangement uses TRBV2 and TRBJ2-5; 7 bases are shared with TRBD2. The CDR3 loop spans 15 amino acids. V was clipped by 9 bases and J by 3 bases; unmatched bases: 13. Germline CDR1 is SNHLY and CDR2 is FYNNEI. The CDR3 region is CASTPPGLGEETQYF. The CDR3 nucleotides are TGTGCCAGTACGCCCCCTGGACTAGGGGAAGAGACCCAGTACTTC.